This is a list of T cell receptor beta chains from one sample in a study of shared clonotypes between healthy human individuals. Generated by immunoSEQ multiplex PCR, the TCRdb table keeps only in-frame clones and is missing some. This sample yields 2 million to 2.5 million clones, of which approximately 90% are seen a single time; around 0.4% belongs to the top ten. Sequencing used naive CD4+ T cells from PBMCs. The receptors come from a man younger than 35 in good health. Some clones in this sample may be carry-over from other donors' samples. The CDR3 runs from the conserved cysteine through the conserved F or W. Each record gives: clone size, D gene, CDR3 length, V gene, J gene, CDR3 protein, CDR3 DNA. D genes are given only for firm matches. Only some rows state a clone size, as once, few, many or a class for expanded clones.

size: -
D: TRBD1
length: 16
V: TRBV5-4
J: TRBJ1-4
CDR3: CASSLDRWATNEKLFF
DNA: TGTGCCAGCAGCCTGGACAGGTGGGCAACTAATGAAAAACTGTTTTTT

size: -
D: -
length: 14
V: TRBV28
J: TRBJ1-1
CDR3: CASSLWDSDTEAFF
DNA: TGTGCCAGCAGTTTATGGGACAGCGACACTGAAGCTTTCTTT

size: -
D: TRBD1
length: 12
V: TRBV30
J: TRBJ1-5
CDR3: CAWGTGGEPQHF
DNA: TGTGCCTGGGGGACAGGGGGAGAGCCCCAGCATTTT

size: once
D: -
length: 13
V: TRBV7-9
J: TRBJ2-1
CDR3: CASSLGAHNEQFF
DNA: TGTGCCAGCAGCTTAGGTGCTCACAATGAGCAGTTCTTC

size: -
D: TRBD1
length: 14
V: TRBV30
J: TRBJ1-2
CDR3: CAWRARGRNYGYTF
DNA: TGTGCCTGGAGAGCCAGGGGGCGGAATTATGGCTACACCTTC

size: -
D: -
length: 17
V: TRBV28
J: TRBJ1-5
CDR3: CASSLSWLGRGEGPQHF
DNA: TGTGCCAGCAGTTTAAGTTGGTTGGGCCGAGGGGAAGGACCCCAGCATTTT

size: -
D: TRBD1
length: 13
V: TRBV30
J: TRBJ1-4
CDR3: CAWGRQGQEKLFF
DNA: TGTGCCTGGGGGAGACAGGGACAAGAAAAACTGTTTTTT

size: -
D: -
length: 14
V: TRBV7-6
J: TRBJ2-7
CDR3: CASSLEAATYEQYF
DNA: TGTGCCAGCAGCTTAGAGGCGGCTACCTACGAGCAGTACTTC

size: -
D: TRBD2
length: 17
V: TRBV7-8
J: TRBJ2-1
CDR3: CASSLRLAGGQYNEQFF
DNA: TGTGCCAGCAGCTTAAGACTAGCGGGAGGGCAATACAATGAGCAGTTCTTC

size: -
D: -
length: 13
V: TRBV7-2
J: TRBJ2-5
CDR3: CASSLPRGETQYF
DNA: TGTGCCAGCAGCTTACCCAGGGGAGAGACCCAGTACTTC

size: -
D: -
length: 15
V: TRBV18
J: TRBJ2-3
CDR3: CASSPRGTYTDTQYF
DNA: TGTGCCAGCTCACCACGAGGGACCTACACAGATACGCAGTATTTT

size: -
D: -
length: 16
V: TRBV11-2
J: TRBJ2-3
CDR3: CASSLVAAGSTDTQYF
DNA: TGTGCCAGCAGCTTAGTTGCGGCCGGTAGCACAGATACGCAGTATTTT

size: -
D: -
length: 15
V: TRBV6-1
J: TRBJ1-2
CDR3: CASSPKGGSSYGYTF
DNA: TGTGCCAGCAGTCCTAAGGGAGGGAGCAGCTATGGCTACACCTTC

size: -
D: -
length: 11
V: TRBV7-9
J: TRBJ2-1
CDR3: CASSLQGEQFF
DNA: TGTGCCAGCAGCTTACAGGGTGAGCAGTTCTTC

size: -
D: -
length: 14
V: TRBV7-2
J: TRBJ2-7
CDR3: CASSTGPPTYEQYF
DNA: TGTGCCAGCAGCACAGGACCCCCGACCTACGAGCAGTACTTC

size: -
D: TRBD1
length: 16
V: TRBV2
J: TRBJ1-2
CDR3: CASRSTSGGANYGYTF
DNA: TGTGCCAGCAGAAGTACTTCAGGGGGCGCTAACTATGGCTACACCTTC

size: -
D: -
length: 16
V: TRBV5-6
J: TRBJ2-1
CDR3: CASSKWYRWTYNEQFF
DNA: TGTGCCAGCAGCAAGTGGTATCGGTGGACCTACAATGAGCAGTTCTTC

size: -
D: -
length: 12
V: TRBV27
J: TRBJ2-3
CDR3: CASSLPGGTQYF
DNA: TGTGCCAGCAGTCTTCCCGGGGGTACGCAGTATTTT

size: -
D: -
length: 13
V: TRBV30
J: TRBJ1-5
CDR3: CAWTGRLGQPQHF
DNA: TGTGCCTGGACAGGGCGGCTCGGTCAGCCCCAGCATTTT

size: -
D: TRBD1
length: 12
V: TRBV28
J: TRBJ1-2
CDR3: CASWTGGHGYTF
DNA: TGTGCCAGCTGGACAGGGGGCCATGGCTACACCTTC

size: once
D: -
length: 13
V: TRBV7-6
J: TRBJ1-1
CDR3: CASSQKGNTEAFF
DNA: TGTGCCAGCAGCCAAAAAGGGAATACTGAAGCTTTCTTT

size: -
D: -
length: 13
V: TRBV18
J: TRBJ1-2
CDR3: CASSPRGAEGYTF
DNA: TGTGCCAGCTCACCACGGGGGGCTGAAGGCTACACCTTC

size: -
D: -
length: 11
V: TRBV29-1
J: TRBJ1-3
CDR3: CSVVGGNTIYF
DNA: TGCAGCGTTGTAGGGGGAAACACCATATATTTT

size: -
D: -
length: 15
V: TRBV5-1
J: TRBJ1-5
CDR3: CASSLEGDSNQPQHF
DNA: TGCGCCAGCAGCTTGGAAGGAGATAGCAATCAGCCCCAGCATTTT

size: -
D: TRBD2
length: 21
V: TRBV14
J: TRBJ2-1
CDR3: CASSRRLAGGPISQYNNEQFF
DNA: TGTGCCAGCAGCCGCAGACTAGCGGGAGGGCCTATCAGTCAATACAACAATGAGCAGTTCTTC

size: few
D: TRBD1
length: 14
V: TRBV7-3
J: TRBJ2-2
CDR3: CASSLTGPTGELFF
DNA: TGTGCCAGCAGCTTGACAGGGCCCACCGGGGAGCTGTTTTTT

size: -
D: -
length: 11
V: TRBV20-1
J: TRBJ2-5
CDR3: CSANIQETQYF
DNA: TGCAGTGCAAATATCCAAGAGACCCAGTACTTC

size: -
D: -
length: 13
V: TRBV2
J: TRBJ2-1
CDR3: CASSPGLLNEQFF
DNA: TGTGCCAGCAGTCCGGGACTGCTAAATGAGCAGTTCTTC

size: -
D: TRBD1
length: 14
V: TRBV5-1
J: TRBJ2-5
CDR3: CASSLEGQLETQYF
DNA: TGCGCCAGCAGCTTGGAGGGACAGTTAGAGACCCAGTACTTC

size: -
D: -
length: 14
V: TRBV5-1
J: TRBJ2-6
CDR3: CASSLGAAANVLTF
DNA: TGCGCCAGCAGCTTGGGGGCTGCGGCCAACGTCCTGACTTTC

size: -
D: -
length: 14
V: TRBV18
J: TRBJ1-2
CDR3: CASSPSGLQYGYTF
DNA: TGTGCCAGCTCGCCCTCGGGCCTCCAATATGGCTACACCTTC

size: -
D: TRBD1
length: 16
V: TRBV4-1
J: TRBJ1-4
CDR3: CASSPIQGKGGEKLFF
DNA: TGCGCCAGCAGCCCAATACAGGGGAAGGGAGGTGAAAAACTGTTTTTT

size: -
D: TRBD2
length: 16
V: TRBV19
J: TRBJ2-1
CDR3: CASSIFMGGRYNEQFF
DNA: TGTGCCAGTAGTATCTTTATGGGGGGGAGGTACAATGAGCAGTTCTTC

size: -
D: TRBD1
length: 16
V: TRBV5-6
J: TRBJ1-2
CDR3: CASSLSRTGGTYGYTF
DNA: TGTGCCAGCAGCTTGTCCCGGACAGGGGGCACGTATGGCTACACCTTC

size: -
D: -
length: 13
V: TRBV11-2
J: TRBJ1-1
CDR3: CASSRRSGTEAFF
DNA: TGTGCCAGCAGCCGAAGGTCGGGGACTGAAGCTTTCTTT